This T cell receptor (beta chain) was sequenced during a study of post-analysis software for immune sequencing data. As for the study in general: The disease courses covered relapsing-remitting, secondary progressive and progressive-relapsing multiple sclerosis. Whole-study findings and limits: Higher frequency in patients than in controls was seen for about five TRBV segments, with TRBV5-6, TRBV5-1 and TRBV20-1 among them. Controls significantly exceeded multiple sclerosis patients in normalized Chao1 diversity. Clustering by F measure revealed strong co-clustering among samples prepared together in one batch.

The germline CDR1 and CDR2 sequences are KGHSH and LQKENI. The CDR3 extends over 15 amino acids. Deletions cut 5 bases from V and 6 bases from J, with 18 bases between. Unique molecular identifiers tagged the TCR beta cDNA libraries. From approximately 0.95 to 9.8 million T cells, 400,000 to 500,000 cDNA molecules were obtained. TCRdb re-analysed the PCR reads in MiXCR, keeping a single row per CDR3 protein. The data contain fewer than 550,000 distinct CDR3 sequences, around 31% of them singletons. As concerns this clonotype: As yet, its antigen is unknown.

This TCR was recovered from a girl younger than 18 with multiple sclerosis. The chain combines TRBV18 with TRBJ2-3; TRBD2 is a possible D gene (6 bases). What was sequenced was blood. This CDR3 is CASSRDPGRSDTQYF. The CDR3 region has the DNA TGTGCCAGCTCAAGGGACCCAGGGAGGTCCGATACGCAGTATTTT.